The 15 T cell receptor beta chains in this list originate from one sample, sequenced in a study of cytomegalovirus exposure and HLA in healthy donors. In the PCR, 60 Vbeta and 13 Jbeta primers were used. TCRdb keeps only in-frame clones here, not all; method: immunoSEQ multiplex PCR. The data contain some 110,000 clones, about four fifths of them singletons. The sequenced sample was PBMCs. The receptors originated from a man aged 25-45 years in good health and CMV-seropositive.

The V call is TRBV13, the J call TRBJ2-7; 10 bases match TRBD2. The germline V gene has CDR1 PRHDT and CDR2 FYEKMQ (reference sequence). Trimming at V came to 0 bases and at J to 3 bases, leaving 5 bases not matched to a gene. The CDR3 has 16 amino acids. CDR3 DNA sequence: TGTGCCAGCAGCTTAGGGGCGCTAGCGGGGGTCTACGAGCAGTACTTC. Residues: CASSLGALAGVYEQYF.

The chain combines TRBV5-1 with TRBJ1-1, with D uncertain. Trimming stripped 4 bases from V and 3 bases from J, with 25 bases between. This CDR3 is 18 amino acids long. The germline gives CDR1 SGHRS, CDR2 YFSETQ. CDR3 nucleotide sequence: TGCGCCAGCAGCCCCAGCGACACTAACCCAGCGGGTTACACTGAAGCTTTCTTT. Translation gives CASSPSDTNPAGYTEAFF.

This clone was seen a single time. The CDR3 here is CASSSTGGVRPWEAFF. CDR3 nucleotides: TGTGCCAGTAGTAGCACAGGGGGCGTTCGGCCATGGGAAGCTTTCTTT. The chain has TRBV19 and TRBJ1-1; 9 positions agree with TRBD1. This CDR3 region has 16 residues. V shed 4 bases, J shed 8 bases, and the junction held 14 bases outside the gene matches. Germline-derived CDR1 and CDR2 are LNHDA and SQIVND (reference sequence).

This chain links TRBV10-3 with TRBJ1-1; TRBD1 aligns across 7 bases. Germline CDR1 and CDR2: ENHRY and SYGVKD. There are 13 residues in the CDR3. Trimming cost V 10 bases and J 4 bases; bases outside gene matches: 9. CDR3 in DNA: TGTGCCACCACCGCCTCAGGGGGCACTGAAGCTTTCTTT. This translates into CATTASGGTEAFF.

This clone has just one count. The rearrangement joins TRBV9 to TRBJ2-7; 11 bases are shared with TRBD1. The CDR3 contains 15 residues. Germline V gives CDR1 SGDLS, CDR2 YYNGEE. The V gene end was trimmed by 3 bases and the J gene end by 2 bases; junction bases not matched to a gene: 4. The DNA of the CDR3 is TGTGCCAGCAGCGCGGGGGGACAGGGGGCCTACGAGCAGTACTTC. Encoded protein: CASSAGGQGAYEQYF.

This clone occurred a few times. The rearrangement links TRBV7-6 to TRBJ2-2; D uncertain. The CDR3 sequence is 14 residues long. The V and J ends lost 1 base and 5 bases respectively, with 8 bases between them. Germline CDR1 and CDR2: SGHVS and FNYEAQ. CDR3 in amino acids: CASSLVPETGELFF. Written as DNA, the CDR3 is TGTGCCAGCAGCTTAGTTCCCGAGACCGGGGAGCTGTTTTTT.

This rearrangement joins TRBV5-1 to TRBJ2-1; TRBD1 aligns across 9 bases. In germline, CDR1 is SGHRS, CDR2 YFSETQ. The V and J ends lost 2 bases and 7 bases, in that order; junction bases with no gene match: 7. The CDR3 runs to 15 residues. The CDR3 coding sequence is TGCGCCAGCAGCTTACAAGGGACAGGGTTGAATGAGCAGTTCTTC. Its translation is CASSLQGTGLNEQFF.

Note on this clone: The junction differs from germline at one of its ends, possibly a read error. Other nucleotide sequences from this sample produce the same CDR3. This chain uses TRBV5-1 with TRBJ1-1; 8 nucleotides line up with TRBD1. The CDR3 loop spans 15 amino acids. CDR1 is SGHRS, CDR2 YFSETQ, per germline. The CDR3 region is CASSLGQGMNTEAFF. In DNA form, the CDR3 reads TGCGCCAGCAGCTTGGGACAGGGGATGAACACTGAGGCTTTCTTT.

CDR3 loop: CASSPDGGGYEQYF. CDR3 bases: TGTGCCAGCAGCCCCGATGGGGGGGGTTACGAGCAGTACTTC. The V call is TRBV7-9, the J call TRBJ2-7; 7 positions agree with TRBD2. Germline assignment: CDR1 SEHNR and CDR2 FQNEAQ (reference sequence). This CDR3 comprises 14 residues. J gave up 4 bases and V 5 bases, and 8 bases lay outside the gene matches.

This clone was seen only a few times. This chain connects TRBV27 to TRBJ1-2, with 11 bases that match TRBD1. CDR1 and CDR2 from the germline V gene are MNHEY and SMNVEV (reference sequence). The CDR3 is 14 residues long. Germline trimming cut 4 bases from V and 8 bases from J; bases unmatched to any gene: 6. This CDR3 is CASSSDRGLGGYTF. The CDR3 coding sequence is TGTGCCAGCAGTTCGGACAGGGGGCTTGGAGGCTACACCTTC.

In its sample, this clone was seen a few times. The chain carries TRBV11-3 and TRBJ2-7, with TRBD1 matching 8 bases. The ends lost 5 bases at V and 3 bases at J; junction bases unmatched: 3. From germline, CDR1 is SGHNT and CDR2 YENEEA. CDR3 size: 13 residues. CDR3 sequence: CASSRTGFYEQYV. As DNA, the CDR3 is TGTGCCAGCAGCAGGACAGGGTTCTACGAGCAGTACGTC.

In this sample, this clone turned up a few times. For the CDR3, the DNA is TGTGCCAGCAGCCGTCGGGGGGGCGGGGGGGGGAAAGCTTTCTTT. Translation: CASSRRGGGGGKAFF. V and J are TRBV7-9 and TRBJ1-1; TRBD1 might be the D (6 bases). The length of the CDR3 is 15 residues. Trimming took 5 bases from V and 9 from J, leaving 22 bases between them. The V gene's germline CDR1 is SEHNR and CDR2 FQNEAQ (reference sequence).

The rearrangement joins TRBV5-1 to TRBJ2-3; TRBD2 matches at 9 bases. Germline CDR1 and CDR2: SGHRS and YFSETQ. Trimming took 3 bases from V and 2 from J; bases not matched to a gene: 1. This CDR3 contains 14 residues. CDR3 in DNA: TGCGCCAGCAGCTCGGGACTAGCCACAGATACGCAGTATTTT. This codes for CASSSGLATDTQYF.

The chain recombines TRBV7-9 with TRBJ1-1; D gene ambiguous. Germline-derived CDR1 and CDR2 are SEHNR and FQNEAQ (reference sequence). V lost 1 base and J 7 bases, leaving 7 bases between the germline ends. This CDR3 has 12 residues. The CDR3 nucleotides read TGTGCCAGCAGCTTAGACCTCGGTGAAGCTTTCTTT. Translating gives CASSLDLGEAFF.

This clone was observed a few times. This rearrangement joins TRBV2 to TRBJ1-4; no definite D call. The V and J ends lost 6 bases and 2 bases respectively, with 13 bases between them. Germline-derived CDR1 and CDR2 are SNHLY and FYNNEI. The CDR3 extends over 15 amino acids. CDR3 nucleotides: TGTGCCAGCAGCCCTAGACGGCAGACTAATGAAAAACTGTTTTTT. It encodes CASSPRRQTNEKLFF.